This T cell receptor (beta chain) comes out of a study of blood T cell repertoires in COVID-19. Across the study: The United States, Italy and Spain provided the acute and convalescent COVID-19 samples. Sources were T cells, B-cell-depleted T cells, or PBMCs; the material itself was cDNA or gDNA.

Original analysis: For nucleated cells, counts were estimated from reference gene primer amplification. Method: immunoSEQ multiplex PCR; TCRdb's copy keeps in-frame clones and lacks some. V and J calls and clone size come straight from that table; D and trimming were deduced from the DNA. The sample yields under 300,000 clones, approximately 85% seen once. Germline-derived CDR1 and CDR2 are SGDLS and YYNGEE. V shed 0 bases and J shed 8 bases, with 5 bases lying between them. This CDR3 spans 12 amino acids. This TCR derives from a woman between 70 and 85 years old with acute or convalescent COVID-19. The specimen was peripheral blood. The chain is built from TRBV9 and TRBJ2-2; possibly TRBD1 for D (5 bases). The CDR3 loop reads CASSVDRGELFF. In DNA form, the CDR3 reads TGTGCCAGCAGCGTAGACAGGGGGGAGCTGTTTTTT. Drawing the rest from reference TRBV9 and TRBJ2-2, the complete variable domain is DSGVTQTPKHLITATGQRVTLRCSPRSGDLSVYWYQQSLDQGLQFLIQYYNGEERAKGNILERFSAQQFPDLHSELNLSSLELGDSALYFCASSVDRGELFFGEGSRLTVL.